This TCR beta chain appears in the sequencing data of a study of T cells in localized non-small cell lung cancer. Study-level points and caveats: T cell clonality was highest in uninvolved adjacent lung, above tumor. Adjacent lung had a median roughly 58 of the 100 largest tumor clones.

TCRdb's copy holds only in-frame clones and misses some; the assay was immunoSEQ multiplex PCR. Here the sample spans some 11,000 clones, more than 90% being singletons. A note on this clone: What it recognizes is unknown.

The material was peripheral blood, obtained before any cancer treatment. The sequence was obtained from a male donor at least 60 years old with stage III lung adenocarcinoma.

CDR3 in amino acids: CASNRAPKTQHF. DNA for the CDR3: TGTGCCAGCAATCGGGCCCCCAAGACCCAGCATTTT. The chain carries TRBV28 and TRBJ1-5; D is undetermined. With 7 bases removed from V and 11 bases from J, the gap between germline ends came to 15 bases. In germline, CDR1 is MDHEN, CDR2 SYDVKM. This CDR3 comprises 12 residues.